One sample yielded the 17 T cell receptor beta chains listed below, sequenced in a study of blood T cells in healthy people across ages. PCR was performed a second time for about 6 to 11 cycles using a sample-barcoded 5' primer and a J-beta primer mix. MiXCR was run by TCRdb on the 5' RACE reads, yielding one entry per CDR3 protein. The repertoire holds approximately 600,000 distinct CDR3 sequences, with 58% as singletons. Sequenced material: blood. These receptor sequences come from a man between 60 and 75 years old in good health.

The chain couples TRBV7-2 to TRBJ1-2; TRBD1 might be the D (5 bases). V was trimmed by 0 bases and J by 6 bases, leaving 8 bases between them. There are 13 residues in the CDR3. CDR1 is SGHTA and CDR2 is FQGNSA in the germline V gene. The CDR3 DNA is TGTGCCAGCAGCTTAGCGACAGTGCATGGCTACACCTTC. Encoded protein: CASSLATVHGYTF. The full variable domain, rest sourced from reference TRBV7-2 and TRBJ1-2, is GAGVSQSPSNKVTEKGKDVELRCDPISGHTALYWYRQSLGQGLEFLIYFQGNSAPDKSGLPSDRFSAERTGGSVSTLTIQRTQQEDSAVYLCASSLATVHGYTFGSGTRLTVV.

Notes on this clonotype: An end of the junction does not agree with germline; a read error may underlie this. The chain recombines TRBV9 with TRBJ2-5; possibly TRBD1 for D (5 bases). This CDR3 is built from 12 residues. The germline CDR1 and CDR2 sequences are SGDLS and YYNGEE. The CDR3 here is CASSVNQGEQNF. CDR3 bases: TGTGCCAGCAGCGTTAACCAGGGTGAGCAGAACTTC.

A few counts support this clonotype. The DNA of the CDR3 is TGTGCCAGCAGTGACGAGCGGAACCCCTACGAGCAGTACTTC. Translation: CASSDERNPYEQYF. The chain is built from TRBV2 and TRBJ2-7, with a weak D call TRBD2 (5 bases). The V end lost 3 bases, the J end lost 2 bases, and 11 bases lay between the germline ends. Germline V gives CDR1 SNHLY, CDR2 FYNNEI. CDR3 length equals 14 residues. The variable domain in full, completed from reference TRBV2 and TRBJ2-7, reads EPEVTQTPSHQVTQMGQEVILRCVPISNHLYFYWYRQILGQKVEFLVSFYNNEISEKSEIFDDQFSVERPDGSNFTLKIRSTKLEDSAMYFCASSDERNPYEQYFGPGTRLTVT.

The chain combines TRBV3-1 with TRBJ2-1; 14 positions agree with TRBD2. Germline trimming cut 0 bases from V and 7 bases from J; bases unmatched to any gene: 11. Per the germline V gene, CDR1 is LGHDT and CDR2 is YNNKEL (reference sequence). The CDR3 spans 19 residues. The DNA of the CDR3 is TGTGCCAGCAGCCAAGAGGGGACTAGCGGGGGATTCGTTCAGAATGAGCAGTTCTTC. Amino acids: CASSQEGTSGGFVQNEQFF.

The J gene is TRBJ1-2, the V gene TRBV5-1; the match to TRBD1 covers 7 bases. V dropped 4 bases and J dropped 4; count of bases not matched to a gene: 10. This CDR3 spans 15 amino acids. Germline assignment: CDR1 SGHRS and CDR2 YFSETQ. CDR3 DNA sequence: TGCGCCAGCAGCGCCACGACAGGGTCGCTCTATGGCTACACCTTC. Translation gives CASSATTGSLYGYTF.

In its sample, this clonotype was seen a few times. J is TRBJ2-7 and V is TRBV5-6, with TRBD1 identical over 7 bases. This CDR3 has 16 residues. Looked up from germline, CDR1 is SGHDT and CDR2 is YYEEEE. V was clipped by 1 base and J by 5 bases; unmatched bases: 12. The CDR3, as DNA: TGTGCCAGCAGCTTGTCGGCCAGGGGGACCCGCAACGAGCAGTACTTC. Translated, it gives CASSLSARGTRNEQYF.

This clonotype is a singleton in its sample. The chain uses TRBV5-1 and TRBJ2-3; 11 bases are a match to TRBD2. V shed 0 bases and J 2 bases; nucleotides not matched to a gene: 5. In germline, CDR1 is SGHRS, CDR2 YFSETQ. This CDR3 has 17 amino acids. The CDR3 DNA is TGCGCCAGCAGCTTGGCAACTAGCGGGGGTAACACAGATACGCAGTATTTT. Encoded protein: CASSLATSGGNTDTQYF.

This clonotype has just a few counts. V gene TRBV29-1 combines with J gene TRBJ2-3; D may be TRBD1 or TRBD2 (5 bases each). Trimming removed 6 bases from V and 0 bases from J, with 10 bases in between. This CDR3 spans 13 amino acids. Germline V gene data show CDR1 as SQVTM and CDR2 as ANQGSEA. CDR3 nucleotides: TGCAGCGTGACCCGGGACAGCACAGATACGCAGTATTTT. Its protein is CSVTRDSTDTQYF.

This chain uses TRBV20-1 with TRBJ2-3, with TRBD2 matching 8 bases. CDR1 DFQATT and CDR2 SNEGSKA come from the germline V gene (reference sequence). The J segment lost 5 bases and the V segment lost 0 bases, leaving 16 bases of the junction unmatched. There are 18 residues in the CDR3. The CDR3 region has the DNA TGCAGTGCTAGAGATGAAGGCCTCAAGCGGGAGCTGGAAGATACGCAGTATTTT. It translates to CSARDEGLKRELEDTQYF.

With respect to this clonotype: As the CDR3 is not closed by the conserved phenylalanine or tryptophan, this likely results from a read error. The V call is TRBV12-3 or TRBV12-4, the J call TRBJ2-3, with 8 bases matching TRBD2. With V trimmed by 3 bases and J by 4 bases, 18 bases remained unmatched. There are 19 residues in the CDR3. The CDR3 nucleotides read TGTGCCAGCAGTTTTCCCCTGGGGAGCGGGGGATGGAGCGCAGATACGCAGTATTCC. It encodes CASSFPLGSGGWSADTQYS.

The genes are TRBV5-1 and TRBJ2-1; 11 bases align to TRBD2. With 3 bases clipped from V and 6 bases from J, the junction kept 11 bases outside the gene matches. CDR3 length: 17 residues. Per the germline V gene, CDR1 is SGHRS and CDR2 is YFSETQ. The CDR3 loop is CASSSYLAGGGSNEQFF. The CDR3 DNA sequence: TGCGCCAGCAGCTCCTACCTAGCGGGGGGAGGCAGCAATGAGCAGTTCTTC.

The rearrangement uses TRBV5-1 and TRBJ1-3; D is possibly TRBD1 (6 bases). CDR1 is SGHRS, CDR2 YFSETQ, per germline. Trimming removed 4 bases from V and 2 bases from J, with 10 bases in between. The CDR3 contains 14 residues. CDR3 sequence: CASSPTGAGNTIYF. As DNA, the CDR3 is TGCGCCAGCAGCCCGACAGGAGCTGGAAACACCATATATTTT.

The gene calls are TRBV7-2 and TRBJ2-2, with D possibly being TRBD2 (5 bases). Germline V gene sequence: CDR1 SGHTA, CDR2 FQGNSA. The length of the CDR3 is 16 residues. The V end was cut by 5 bases, the J end by 5 bases, with 18 bases between. CDR3 amino acids: CASSSRTSPGTGELFF. The DNA for the CDR3 is TGTGCCAGCAGCAGTCGGACTTCTCCAGGAACCGGGGAGCTGTTTTTT.

In the case of this clonotype: A read error may produce the germline difference seen at one junction end. The chain employs TRBV3-1 and TRBJ2-7; the D gene is possibly TRBD1 (5 bases). The germline V gene has CDR1 LGHDT and CDR2 YNNKEL (reference sequence). This CDR3 contains 12 residues. Here the CDR3 DNA reads TGTGCCGGCAGCCAAGCAGGGCGCGAGCAGTACTTC. Protein sequence: CAGSQAGREQYF.

This clonotype was observed a handful of times. The V call is TRBV29-1, the J call TRBJ2-1; 7 bases are a match to TRBD2. This CDR3 is built from 15 residues. In germline, CDR1 is SQVTM, CDR2 ANQGSEA. With 1 base clipped from V and 1 base from J, the junction kept 4 bases outside the gene matches. The CDR3 reads CSVEGEGVSYNEQFF. The CDR3, as DNA: TGCAGCGTTGAAGGGGAGGGAGTGTCCTACAATGAGCAGTTCTTC.

The chain combines TRBV29-1 with TRBJ2-3; 8 nucleotides align to TRBD1. V shed 6 bases and J 3 bases; nucleotides not matched to a gene: 8. CDR1 is SQVTM, CDR2 ANQGSEA, per germline. The CDR3 sequence is 14 residues long. CDR3 protein: CSVARDRSTDTQYF. The CDR3 DNA reads as TGCAGCGTCGCCCGGGACAGGAGTACAGATACGCAGTATTTT.

CDR3 nucleotides: TGTGCCAGCAGTTTCGGGGTGGTGGAAAACATTCAGTACTTC. It is translated as CASSFGVVENIQYF. This chain joins TRBV12-3 or TRBV12-4 and TRBJ2-4, with D maybe TRBD2 (5 bases). V shed 3 bases and J shed 5 bases, with 11 bases lying between them. This CDR3 comprises 14 residues.